This T cell receptor beta chain comes out of a study of T-cell memory formation after mild COVID-19. Whole-study results and caveats: Nothing confirmed that second-wave clones peaking on day 37 were specific for SARS-CoV-2.

Germline V gives CDR1 MNHEY, CDR2 SVGEGT. The CDR3 is 14 residues long. Trimming at V came to 6 bases and at J to 0 bases, leaving 3 bases not matched to a gene. This clonotype turned up a few times. The antigen is not known. 5'RACE with constant-segment primers yielded barcoded, UMI-tagged TCR alpha and TCR beta cDNA libraries. In TCRdb, the 5' RACE reads were re-called with MiXCR into one record per CDR3 protein. The table includes hundreds of thousands of distinct CDR3 sequences, more than 20% detected once. This receptor was taken from an adult woman who had mild COVID-19 (a few samples of this study predate the infection). Cell type and time point are not known. Specimen: PBMCs or a T cell subset sorted from them (not recorded which). The chain is built from TRBV6-2 or TRBV6-3 and TRBJ2-7; 9 bases are shared with TRBD2. CDR3: CASRKREASYEQYF. The CDR3 bases are TGTGCCAGCAGGAAGCGGGAGGCCTCCTACGAGCAGTACTTC.